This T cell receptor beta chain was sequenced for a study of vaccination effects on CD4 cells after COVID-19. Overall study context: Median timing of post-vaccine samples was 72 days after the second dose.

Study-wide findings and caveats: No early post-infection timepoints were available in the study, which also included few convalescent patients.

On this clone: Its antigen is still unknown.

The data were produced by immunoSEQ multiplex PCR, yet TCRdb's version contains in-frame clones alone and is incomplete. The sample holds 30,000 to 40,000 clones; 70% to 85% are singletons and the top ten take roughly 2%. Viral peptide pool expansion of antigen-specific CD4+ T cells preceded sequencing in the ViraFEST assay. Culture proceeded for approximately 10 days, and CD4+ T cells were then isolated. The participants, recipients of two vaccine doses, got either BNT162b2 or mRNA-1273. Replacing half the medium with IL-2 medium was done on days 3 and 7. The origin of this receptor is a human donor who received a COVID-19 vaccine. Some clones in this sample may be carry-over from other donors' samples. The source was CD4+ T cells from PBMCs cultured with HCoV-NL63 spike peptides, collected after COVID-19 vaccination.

The CDR3 region is CASSLVSGRGVTNEKLFF. The CDR3 coding sequence is TGTGCCAGCAGTTTAGTCTCGGGCAGGGGGGTTACAAATGAAAAACTGTTTTTT. V is TRBV28 and J is TRBJ1-4; 7 bases fit TRBD1. The germline V gene has CDR1 MDHEN and CDR2 SYDVKM. Trimming cost V 2 bases and J 5 bases; bases outside gene matches: 14. This CDR3 is 18 amino acids long.